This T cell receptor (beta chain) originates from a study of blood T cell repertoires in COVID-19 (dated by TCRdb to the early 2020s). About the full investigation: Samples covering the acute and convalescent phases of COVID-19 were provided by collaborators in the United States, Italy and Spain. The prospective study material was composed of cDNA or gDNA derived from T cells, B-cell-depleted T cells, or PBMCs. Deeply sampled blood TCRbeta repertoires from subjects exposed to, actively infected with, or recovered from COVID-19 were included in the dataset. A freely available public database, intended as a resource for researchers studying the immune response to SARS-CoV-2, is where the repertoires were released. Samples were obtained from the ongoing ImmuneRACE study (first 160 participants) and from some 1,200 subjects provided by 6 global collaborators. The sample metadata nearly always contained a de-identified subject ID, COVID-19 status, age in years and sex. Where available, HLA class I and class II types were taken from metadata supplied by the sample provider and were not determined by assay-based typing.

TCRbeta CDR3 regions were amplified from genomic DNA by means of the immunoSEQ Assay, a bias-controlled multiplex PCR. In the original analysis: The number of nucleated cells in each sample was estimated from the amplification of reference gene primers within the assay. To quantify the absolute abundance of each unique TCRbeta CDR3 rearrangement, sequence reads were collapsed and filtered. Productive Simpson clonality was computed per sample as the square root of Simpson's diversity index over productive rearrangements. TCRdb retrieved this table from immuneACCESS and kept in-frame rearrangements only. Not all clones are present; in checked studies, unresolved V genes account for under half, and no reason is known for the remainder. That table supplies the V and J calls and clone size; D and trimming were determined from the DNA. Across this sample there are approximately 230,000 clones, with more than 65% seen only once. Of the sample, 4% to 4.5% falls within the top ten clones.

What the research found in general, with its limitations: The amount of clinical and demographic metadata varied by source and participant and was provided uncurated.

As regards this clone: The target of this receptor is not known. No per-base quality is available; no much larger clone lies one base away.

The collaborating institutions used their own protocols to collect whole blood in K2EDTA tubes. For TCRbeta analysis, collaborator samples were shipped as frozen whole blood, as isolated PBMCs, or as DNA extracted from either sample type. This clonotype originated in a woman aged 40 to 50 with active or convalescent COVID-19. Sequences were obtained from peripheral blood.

The sequence in DNA is TGTGCCAGTAGTATAGGACAGTTCTCGATCTATGGCTACACCTTC. Translation gives CASSIGQFSIYGYTF. The sequence links TRBV19 to TRBJ1-2; the best D guess is TRBD1, with 5 bases matching. The CDR3 covers 15 residues, taking in both the cysteine and the phenylalanine. Only CDR3 DNA remains: 45 bases, in frame from the first base. The germline V gene (reference sequence) yields LNHDA for CDR1 and SQIVND for CDR2. V gives up 1 base and J gives up 4 bases, and the segment between their germline ends measures 13 bases.